Listed below are T cell receptor beta chains from one sample, sequenced in a study of T cell changes during pregnancy in multiple sclerosis. Some clones are missing from TCRdb's copy, which holds only in-frame ones; the method was immunoSEQ multiplex PCR. Of tens of thousands of clones in the sample, nearly 95% were seen once. This specimen was peripheral blood, taken after pregnancy. The receptors derive from a female donor in good health, enrolled as a control in a pregnancy study. CDR3s leave out the opening cysteine and the closing phenylalanine or tryptophan. Only some rows state a clone size, as once, few, many or a class for expanded clones.

len,abundance,j_gene,v_gene,CDR3aa
14,.,TRBJ2-2,TRBV2,ASRPRGPSNTGELF
12,.,TRBJ1-1,TRBV19,ASSTPGRRTEAF
14,.,TRBJ2-1,TRBV7-6,ASSSRGTSGSSEQF
13,.,TRBJ2-4,TRBV27,ASSPRGAAKNIQY
11,.,TRBJ1-2,TRBV30,ASKGQGGDGYT
12,.,TRBJ2-7,TRBV5-1,ASSSGLSGLEQY
14,.,TRBJ1-4,TRBV27,ASSYGGGQVLEKLF
11,.,TRBJ2-7,TRBV18,ASSRTGGYEQY
13,once,TRBJ2-1,TRBV7-9,ASSPTSGTYNEQF
10,.,TRBJ2-7,TRBV21-1,ASSKGTEKQY